This TCR beta chain was recovered during a study of T cell changes during pregnancy in multiple sclerosis (dated by TCRdb to the late 2010s). About the study as a whole: In women with multiple sclerosis, the researchers looked at how the T cell repertoire shifted as pregnancy progressed.

Remarks on this clone: Its antigen is still unknown. No base-level quality is on record; no much larger clone is a single base apart.

The CDR3 runs 15 residues from the cysteine to the phenylalanine. Only the CDR3 part of the read is kept: 45 bases, read in frame from the first base. CDR1 is given as ENHRY and CDR2 as SYGVKD, both from the germline V gene. Relative to germline, V is missing 6 bases and J is missing 0 bases, with 5 bases of the junction outside any gene match. Libraries came from the immunoSEQ multiplex PCR assay. Not all clones reach the TCRdb copy of this immuneACCESS table, which keeps in-frame sequences only. Checked studies attribute under half of the gap to unresolved V genes and leave the rest unexplained. The sample table contains some 60,000 clones; only one count was recorded for about 92% of them. Together, the top ten hold 0.85% of the sample.

The source material was peripheral blood, sampled in the first trimester of pregnancy. The rearranged segments are TRBV10-3 and TRBJ1-5, with 7 junctional bases fitting TRBD1. The TCR was taken from a female donor with multiple sclerosis, enrolled in a pregnancy study. The CDR3 region reads CAISRGQYSNQPQHF. The sequenced DNA: TGTGCCATCAGCCGGGGACAGTATAGCAATCAGCCCCAGCATTTT.